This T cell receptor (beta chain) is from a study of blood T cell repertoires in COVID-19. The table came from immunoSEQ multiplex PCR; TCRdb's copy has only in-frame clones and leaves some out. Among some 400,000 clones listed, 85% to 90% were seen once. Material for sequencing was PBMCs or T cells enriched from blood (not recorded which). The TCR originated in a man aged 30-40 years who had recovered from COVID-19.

The CDR3 sequence: CASSFREGLAGELFF. CDR3 nucleotide sequence: TGCGCCAGCAGTTTCCGTGAGGGCCTCGCCGGGGAGCTGTTTTTT. V and J are TRBV5-1 and TRBJ2-2, with D possibly being TRBD2 (5 bases). The germline V gene encodes CDR1 SGHRS and CDR2 YFSETQ. The V end lost 5 bases, the J end lost 6 bases, and 17 bases lay between the germline ends. This CDR3 is 15 amino acids long. Combining the CDR3 with reference TRBV5-1 and TRBJ2-2 gives the whole variable domain KAGVTQTPRYLIKTRGQQVTLSCSPISGHRSVSWYQQTPGQGLQFLFEYFSETQRNKGNFPGRFSGRQFSNSRSEMNVSTLELGDSALYLCASSFREGLAGELFFGEGSRLTVL.